Sequencing of this T cell receptor beta chain was carried out in a study of blood T cell repertoires in COVID-19. Study overall: The United States, Italy and Spain supplied acute and convalescent COVID-19 samples. From T cells, B-cell-depleted T cells, or PBMCs came the material, which was cDNA or gDNA.

CDR3 length equals 12 residues. CDR1 and CDR2 from the germline V gene are MNHEY and SVGEGT. The V end lost 2 bases, the J end lost 8 bases, and 4 bases lay between the germline ends. This clone was detected only once. Original processing methods: The assay estimated nucleated cells by amplifying reference gene primers. Profiled with immunoSEQ multiplex PCR; TCRdb holds only in-frame clones, not every one. V, J and clone size reflect that table, while D and trimming were determined from the DNA. The sample lists 95,000 to 150,000 clones, 80% to 90% occurring once. Sequenced: peripheral blood. This TCR came from a man aged 35 to 55 with acute or convalescent COVID-19. The chain links TRBV6-2 or TRBV6-3 to TRBJ1-6, with unresolved D. The CDR3, as DNA: TGTGCCAGCAGTTACCGGGATTCACCCCTCCACTTT. Its protein is CASSYRDSPLHF.